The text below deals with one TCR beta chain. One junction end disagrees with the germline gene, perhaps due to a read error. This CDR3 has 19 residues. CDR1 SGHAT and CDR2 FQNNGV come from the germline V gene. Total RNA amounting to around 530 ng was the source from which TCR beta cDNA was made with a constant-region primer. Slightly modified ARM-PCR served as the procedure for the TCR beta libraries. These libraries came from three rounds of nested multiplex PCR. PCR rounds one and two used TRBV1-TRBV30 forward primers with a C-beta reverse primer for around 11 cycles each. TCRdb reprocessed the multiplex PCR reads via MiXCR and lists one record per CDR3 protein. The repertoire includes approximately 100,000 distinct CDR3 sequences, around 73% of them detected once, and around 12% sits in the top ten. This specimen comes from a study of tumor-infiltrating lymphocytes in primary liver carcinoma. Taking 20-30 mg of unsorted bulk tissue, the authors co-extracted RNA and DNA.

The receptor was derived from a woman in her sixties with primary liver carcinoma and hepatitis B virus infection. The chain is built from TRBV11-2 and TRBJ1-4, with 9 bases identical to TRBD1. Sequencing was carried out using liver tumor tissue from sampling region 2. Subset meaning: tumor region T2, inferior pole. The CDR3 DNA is TGTGCCAGCGGCTTAGCGGGAGGACAGGGGTCCTCGGTGGGCTTAGGGCTGTTTTTT. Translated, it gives CASGLAGGQGSSVGLGLFF.